The following is a TCR beta chain sequence with its context. No antigen is known for it. The sample is drawn from a study of T cells in Graves' hyperthyroidism and ophthalmopathy. The study left out patients who had uncontrolled infection, other autoimmune disease, pregnancy or lactation. Per the germline V gene, CDR1 is SNHLY and CDR2 is FYNNEI. This CDR3 contains 15 residues. Trimming pared 7 bases from V and 0 bases from J, leaving 12 bases between. Points from the study as a whole: Most clonotypes that expanded in the thyroid above 0.001 also showed up in blood. From stable hyperthyroidism, ophthalmopathy was separated by a 13 V-J model.

TCR beta CDR3 region amplification was performed from RNA transcripts. First-round RT-PCR of the TCR CDR3 relied on the HTBI primer set. From the multiplex PCR reads, TCRdb called clonotypes with MiXCR, one entry per CDR3 protein. The sample carries approximately 700,000 distinct CDR3 sequences, less than 45% recorded once. Sequencing input: peripheral blood or thyroid tissue (not recorded which). V gene TRBV2 combines with J gene TRBJ1-4; TRBD1 is a possible D gene (5 bases). The source is an adult man with Graves' disease, either hyperthyroidism or ophthalmopathy (not recorded which). DNA of the CDR3: TGTGCCAGCAAAGTCCGGGGGTCAACTAATGAAAAACTGTTTTTT. The encoded protein is CASKVRGSTNEKLFF.